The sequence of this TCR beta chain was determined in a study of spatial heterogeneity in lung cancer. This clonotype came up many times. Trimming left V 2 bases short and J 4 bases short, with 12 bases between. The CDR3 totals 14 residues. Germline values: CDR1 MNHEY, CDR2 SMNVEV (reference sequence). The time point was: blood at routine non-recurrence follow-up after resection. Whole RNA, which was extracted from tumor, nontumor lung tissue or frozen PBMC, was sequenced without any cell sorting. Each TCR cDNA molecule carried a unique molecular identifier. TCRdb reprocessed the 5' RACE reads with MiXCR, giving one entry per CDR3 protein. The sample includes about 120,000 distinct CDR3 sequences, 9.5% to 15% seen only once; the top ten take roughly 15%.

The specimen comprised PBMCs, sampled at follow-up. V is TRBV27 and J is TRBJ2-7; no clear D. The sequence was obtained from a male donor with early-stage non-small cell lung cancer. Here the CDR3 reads CASSLGGILYEQYF. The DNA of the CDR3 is TGTGCCAGCAGTTTAGGTGGAATTCTTTACGAGCAGTACTTC.